The 8 T cell receptor beta chains below were found in one sample sequenced in a study of beta chain features in type 1 diabetes. Reverse transcribing all isolated RNA meant expressed TCRB transcripts were sequenced. Sequencing was performed with immunoSEQ multiplex PCR; in TCRdb, only in-frame clones are kept and a portion is missing. The sample holds about 900,000 clones, 17% seen once. The sequencing input was naive CD4+ T cells from blood. These receptors all stem from a young woman in good health.

There are a few counts of this clone. The J gene is TRBJ2-1, the V gene TRBV7-3; 8 bases are shared with TRBD2. V shed 4 bases, J shed 2 bases, and the junction held 4 bases outside the gene matches. Per the germline V gene, CDR1 is SGHTA and CDR2 is FQGTGA. CDR3 length equals 15 residues. The CDR3 coding sequence is TGTGCCAGCAGCTCATTACTAGCGGCCTACAATGAGCAGTTCTTC. Its translation: CASSSLLAAYNEQFF.

The V gene is TRBV11-2, the J gene TRBJ1-3; D gene ambiguous. Germline values: CDR1 SGHAT, CDR2 FQNNGV. Deletions cut 0 bases from V and 3 bases from J, with 12 bases between. The CDR3 contains 16 residues. CDR3 bases: TGTGCCAGCAGCTTAGATATTTCGGCCTATGGAAACACCATATATTTT. Protein product: CASSLDISAYGNTIYF.

This clone was seen more than once but under ten times. The CDR3 here is CASNLPGQEKETQYF. As DNA, the CDR3 is TGTGCCAGCAACCTTCCGGGACAGGAGAAAGAGACCCAGTACTTC. This chain links TRBV21-1 with TRBJ2-5; the table's D call, TRBD1, was not checked against the DNA. TRBV21-1 is shown as a pseudogene. This CDR3 has 15 residues.

V gene TRBV10-3 combines with J gene TRBJ2-2, with 8 bases that match TRBD2. CDR1 is ENHRY, CDR2 SYGVKD, per germline. The CDR3 spans 15 residues. V lost 5 bases to trimming and J lost 4 bases; unmatched junction nucleotides: 6. CDR3 DNA sequence: TGTGCCATCAGTCGAGGGCGGGAGGCCACCGGGGAGCTGTTTTTT. Protein: CAISRGREATGELFF.

In its sample, this clone was seen a few times. The chain links TRBV7-2 to TRBJ1-1; D remains ambiguous. The CDR3 length is 12 residues. Germline CDR1 is SGHTA and CDR2 is FQGNSA. The germline V and J ends were trimmed by 4 bases and 4 bases, with 7 bases remaining between them. The CDR3 nucleotides read TGTGCCAGCAGCTATCGAGGCACTGAAGCTTTCTTT. It encodes CASSYRGTEAFF.

Comments on this clone: A read error may be the cause here, since a much bigger clone is one base away. The rearrangement uses TRBV5-4 and TRBJ2-6; D gene unclear. Germline CDR1 SGHNT, CDR2 YYREEE (reference sequence). The ends were cut back, 2 bases at V and 0 bases at J, with 0 bases in the middle. CDR3 size: 13 residues. CDR3 amino acids: CASSFSGANVLTF. The CDR3 nucleotides read TGTGCCAGCAGCTTCTCTGGGGCCAACGTCCTGACTTTC.

The V call is TRBV2, the J call TRBJ1-1, with D maybe TRBD1 (6 bases). Per germline, CDR1 SNHLY and CDR2 FYNNEI. The CDR3 loop spans 13 amino acids. V was trimmed by 11 bases and J by 6 bases, leaving 19 bases between them. CDR3 loop: CAGGGQTGAEAFF. CDR3 bases: TGTGCCGGGGGGGGCCAAACGGGCGCTGAAGCTTTCTTT.

V usage is TRBV7-3 and J usage is TRBJ1-2, with 8 bases identical to TRBD1. V trimming: 4 bases; J trimming: 2 bases; junction bases outside the gene matches: 3. CDR3 length equals 14 residues. In germline, CDR1 is SGHTA, CDR2 FQGTGA. CDR3 nucleotides: TGTGCCAGCAGCTCCGGACAGGGCAACTATGGCTACACCTTC. Translated: CASSSGQGNYGYTF.